This entry lists 15 T cell receptor beta chains sequenced from one sample in a study of T cells in Graves' hyperthyroidism and ophthalmopathy. TCR beta CDR3 regions were amplified from RNA. The HTBI primer set was used in a first-round RT-PCR of the TCR CDR3. TCRdb called the multiplex PCR reads again in MiXCR, with one record for every CDR3 protein. The sample consists of about half a million distinct CDR3 sequences, around 20% of them appearing once. The sequenced material came from blood. The source is a man aged 18 to 30 with Graves' hyperthyroidism.

In this sample, this clonotype turned up a few times. V is TRBV12-3 or TRBV12-4 and J is TRBJ2-3; D is unclear. This CDR3 spans 14 amino acids. V was cut by 2 bases and J by 0 bases, with 6 bases left in between. CDR3 region: CASSLQHSTDTQYF. In nucleotides, the CDR3 is TGTGCCAGCAGTTTACAGCATAGCACAGATACGCAGTATTTT.

This clonotype was seen many times. The chain uses TRBV30 and TRBJ1-4; D is unclear. Deletions cut 0 bases from V and 6 bases from J, with 8 bases between. The CDR3 runs 13 residues. Germline CDR1 is GTSNPN and CDR2 is SVGIG (reference sequence). The CDR3 nucleotides read TGTGCCTGGAGTGTACGTGGAGATGAAAAACTGTTTTTT. Protein sequence: CAWSVRGDEKLFF.

This clonotype was found many times. The chain recombines TRBV20-1 with TRBJ1-1; perhaps TRBD1 as D (6 bases). Trimming cost V 6 bases and J 11 bases, with 16 bases left between them. The germline V gene encodes CDR1 DFQATT and CDR2 SNEGSKA (reference sequence). There are 11 residues in the CDR3. The CDR3 is CSALGQGMAFF. In DNA, the CDR3 is TGCAGTGCCTTGGGGCAGGGGATGGCTTTCTTT.

There are many counts of this clonotype. This chain links TRBV7-9 with TRBJ2-7; a possible D gene is TRBD2 (6 bases). In germline, CDR1 is SEHNR, CDR2 FQNEAQ (reference sequence). CDR3 length equals 13 residues. V lost 7 bases and J 6 bases, leaving 16 bases between the germline ends. CDR3 coding DNA: TGTGCCAGCAAACCCCTAGGAGGGGTCGAGCAGTACTTC. Translation: CASKPLGGVEQYF.

There are a few counts of this clonotype. One end of the junction fails to match germline, which may point to a read error. J is TRBJ2-1 and V is TRBV28, with TRBD1 as a possible D gene (5 bases). The CDR3 loop spans 15 amino acids. Germline V gene sequence: CDR1 MDHEN, CDR2 SYDVKM. The DNA of the CDR3 is TGTGCCAGCAGCCACAGGCCCCAGGCGAGGAATGAGAAGTTCTTC. This gives the protein CASSHRPQARNEKFF.

This chain uses TRBV27 with TRBJ1-5, with D perhaps TRBD1 (6 bases). The CDR3 extends over 15 amino acids. Trimming left V 3 bases short and J 7 bases short, with 16 bases between. CDR1 and CDR2 from the germline V gene are MNHEY and SMNVEV (reference sequence). The CDR3 region has the DNA TGTGCCAGCAGTTTTCAAGGGGGGCGCGGACAGCCCCAGCATTTT. Protein: CASSFQGGRGQPQHF.

This rearrangement joins TRBV12-5 to TRBJ1-5; D gene unclear. The V gene's germline CDR1 is LGHNT and CDR2 FRNRAP. V was cut by 0 bases and J by 5 bases, with 11 bases left in between. The CDR3 totals 15 residues. CDR3 residues: CASGLVSPSHQPQHF. The CDR3 coding sequence is TGTGCTAGTGGTTTGGTATCGCCCTCTCATCAGCCCCAGCATTTT.

This clonotype has at least ten counts. V and J are TRBV5-1 and TRBJ1-1; possible D gene TRBD1, 6 bases. CDR1 and CDR2 (germline): SGHRS, YFSETQ. The CDR3 extends over 15 amino acids. Trimming stripped 4 bases from V and 4 bases from J, with 17 bases between. The DNA for the CDR3 is TGCGCCAGCAGCCCCTACACGACAGGCACCACTGAAGCTTTCTTT. This codes for CASSPYTTGTTEAFF.

This clonotype has ten or more counts. The chain joins TRBV6-5 to TRBJ2-7, with D perhaps TRBD2 (6 bases). The germline V gene has CDR1 MNHEY and CDR2 SVGAGI. This CDR3 has 15 amino acids. The V and J ends lost 0 bases and 0 bases respectively, with 9 bases between them. The CDR3 loop reads CASSYSPGVSYEQYF. The CDR3 DNA sequence: TGTGCCAGCAGTTACTCACCGGGGGTCTCCTACGAGCAGTACTTC.

This clonotype was counted a few times. The V and J genes are TRBV29-1 and TRBJ2-5; TRBD1 aligns across 7 bases. The CDR3 runs to 13 residues. Per the germline V gene, CDR1 is SQVTM and CDR2 is ANQGSEA. V gave up 5 bases and J gave up 5 bases; unmatched junction bases: 8. The CDR3 loop is CSVSKGAGETQYF. The CDR3 nucleotides read TGCAGCGTTAGCAAGGGGGCTGGGGAGACCCAGTACTTC.

The sample holds a few counts of this clonotype. CDR3 sequence: CASSEWPRGRGYEQYF. The DNA for the CDR3 is TGTGCCAGCAGTGAATGGCCGAGGGGCAGGGGGTACGAGCAGTACTTC. V gene TRBV6-1 combines with J gene TRBJ2-7, with 7 bases matching TRBD1. V trimming: 2 bases; J trimming: 4 bases; junction bases outside the gene matches: 11. The CDR3 has 16 residues. Per the germline V gene, CDR1 is MNHNS and CDR2 is SASEGT.

This clonotype was recorded many times. This chain connects TRBV28 to TRBJ1-5; maybe TRBD1 (6 bases). V was clipped by 5 bases and J by 7 bases, with 15 bases between them. Germline V gene sequence: CDR1 MDHEN, CDR2 SYDVKM. CDR3 size: 14 residues. The CDR3 nucleotides are TGTGCCAGCAGTCAACAGGGAGGTGGACAGCCCCAGCATTTT. This translates into CASSQQGGGQPQHF.

This clonotype was recorded at least ten times. The chain recombines TRBV6-1 with TRBJ2-7; no clear D gene. The CDR3 runs to 14 residues. The germline V gene has CDR1 MNHNS and CDR2 SASEGT. Trimming took 2 bases from V and 7 from J, leaving 15 bases between them. The CDR3 DNA reads as TGTGCCAGCAGTGAACCCGACGGATTTGGAGAGCAGTACTTC. Its translation: CASSEPDGFGEQYF.

This clonotype was found many times. V usage is TRBV19 and J usage is TRBJ2-4, with 11 positions matching TRBD2. V gave up 9 bases and J gave up 6 bases; unmatched junction bases: 13. The germline V gene encodes CDR1 LNHDA and CDR2 SQIVND (reference sequence). CDR3 length: 16 amino acids. DNA of the CDR3: TGTGCCAGCGCGTGGGGTAGCGGGGGGGCCGGAAACATTCAGTACTTC. This gives the protein CASAWGSGGAGNIQYF. The complete variable domain, with remaining parts taken from reference TRBV19 and TRBJ2-4, reads DGGITQSPKYLFRKEGQNVTLSCEQNLNHDAMYWYRQDPGQGLRLIYYSQIVNDFQKGDIAEGYSVSREKKESFPLTVTSAQKNPTAFYLCASAWGSGGAGNIQYFGAGTRLSVL.

This clonotype was counted many times. The gene calls are TRBV6-1 and TRBJ1-5, with TRBD1 matching over 9 bases. Germline V CDR1 and CDR2: MNHNS, SASEGT. CDR3 size: 15 residues. V trimming: 6 bases; J trimming: 4 bases; junction bases outside the gene matches: 7. CDR3 loop: CASSPWTGENQPQHF. DNA of the CDR3: TGTGCCAGCAGCCCCTGGACAGGGGAGAATCAGCCCCAGCATTTT.